These T cell receptor beta chains were read from a single sample in a study of blood T cell repertoires in COVID-19. The assay was immunoSEQ multiplex PCR, and TCRdb's table has in-frame clones only and misses some. The data contain around 200,000 clones, 86% of them singletons. Sequenced: PBMCs or T cells enriched from blood (not recorded which). The receptors come from a woman younger than 45 who had been exposed to COVID-19. CDR3s include the opening cysteine and the closing phenylalanine or tryptophan. Fields, in order: D gene, J gene, V gene, clone size, CDR3 DNA, CDR3 protein. A D gene is named only where the DNA matches it firmly. Size values are once, few and many counts, or a class for expanded clones, and some rows have none.

D: TRBD1; J: TRBJ1-2; V: TRBV9; size: -; DNA: TGTGCCAGCGGAACAGGGGCAGGCTACACCTTC; CDR3: CASGTGAGYTF
D: -; J: TRBJ1-5; V: TRBV12-5; size: -; DNA: TGTGCTAGTGGTTTGGTACTGGGGGGAGGGCAGCCCCAGCATTTT; CDR3: CASGLVLGGGQPQHF
D: -; J: TRBJ2-7; V: TRBV18; size: once; DNA: TGTGCCAGCTCAGGTGCTCAGGGCTACGAGCAGTACTTC; CDR3: CASSGAQGYEQYF
D: TRBD1; J: TRBJ2-3; V: TRBV27; size: -; DNA: TGTGCCAGCAGTCTACAGGGGTTTCGAGATACGCAGTATTTT; CDR3: CASSLQGFRDTQYF
D: -; J: TRBJ1-2; V: TRBV6-5; size: -; DNA: TGTGCCAGCAGTTACTCGGCAACCTATGGCTACACCTTC; CDR3: CASSYSATYGYTF
D: TRBD1; J: TRBJ1-2; V: TRBV19; size: -; DNA: TGTGCCAGTAGTACCAAGACAGGGTCGGTTGGCTACACCTTC; CDR3: CASSTKTGSVGYTF
D: TRBD1; J: TRBJ1-6; V: TRBV7-8; size: -; DNA: TGTGCCAGCAGCCAAGACCCCCGACAGGGGGTTGGTGTTTCCTATAATTCACCCCTCCACTTT; CDR3: CASSQDPRQGVGVSYNSPLHF
D: -; J: TRBJ1-1; V: TRBV2; size: -; DNA: TGTGCCAGCAGTGAATATGGGGTCGGGGCTGAAGCTTTCTTT; CDR3: CASSEYGVGAEAFF
D: -; J: TRBJ1-1; V: TRBV5-6; size: -; DNA: TGTGCCAACGGATTGGGCATTCTGGACACTGAAGCTTTCTTT; CDR3: CANGLGILDTEAFF
D: TRBD2; J: TRBJ2-3; V: TRBV5-6; size: many; DNA: TGTGCCAGCAGCCAAGGACTAGCAGATACGCAGTATTTT; CDR3: CASSQGLADTQYF
D: -; J: TRBJ1-6; V: TRBV5-8; size: once; DNA: TGTGCCAGCAGCTTCAGGGGAGATGTGTCACCCCTCCACTTT; CDR3: CASSFRGDVSPLHF
D: -; J: TRBJ1-1; V: TRBV28; size: -; DNA: TGTGCCAGCAGTCCCCCAGAGAACACTGAAGCTTTCTTT; CDR3: CASSPPENTEAFF
D: TRBD1; J: TRBJ1-1; V: TRBV7-9; size: once; DNA: TGTGCCAGCAGCAGACAGGGTCTAGCTTTCTTT; CDR3: CASSRQGLAFF
D: -; J: TRBJ1-2; V: TRBV19; size: once; DNA: TGTGCCAGTAGACCGGGGGAGGGCGACTATGGCTACACCTTC; CDR3: CASRPGEGDYGYTF
D: -; J: TRBJ1-5; V: TRBV10-3; size: -; DNA: TGTGCCATCAGTGAGTCCGCCAGTGATAGCAATCAGCCCCAGCATTTT; CDR3: CAISESASDSNQPQHF
D: -; J: TRBJ2-7; V: TRBV23-1; size: -; DNA: TGCGCCAGCAGTCAATCCCCTCGACTGACTCTCTCCTACGAGCAGTACTTC; CDR3: CASSQSPRLTLSYEQYF
D: -; J: TRBJ1-1; V: TRBV7-3; size: -; DNA: TGTGCCAGCAGCCCGTACCCAGGGCCTATGAACACTGAAGCTTTCTTT; CDR3: CASSPYPGPMNTEAFF
D: TRBD1; J: TRBJ1-2; V: TRBV3-1/TRBV3-2; size: -; DNA: TGTGCCAGCAGCCAAGGGGACAGCTCAGGTGGCTACACCTTC; CDR3: CASSQGDSSGGYTF
D: -; J: TRBJ1-1; V: TRBV19; size: -; DNA: TGTGCCAGTATCTCCCCCCGAGCCACGGACACTGAAGCTTTCTTT; CDR3: CASISPRATDTEAFF
D: -; J: TRBJ2-2; V: TRBV5-1; size: once; DNA: TGCGCCAGCAGCTTATTCATTTCGAACACCGGGGAGCTGTTTTTT; CDR3: CASSLFISNTGELFF
D: TRBD1; J: TRBJ2-7; V: TRBV3-1/TRBV3-2; size: -; DNA: TGTGCCAGCAGCCAGGGACAGTTAAAAGGCGACGAGCAGTACTTC; CDR3: CASSQGQLKGDEQYF
D: TRBD2; J: TRBJ2-1; V: TRBV4-1; size: -; DNA: TGCGCCAGCAGCCAAGATGATAGCGGGGATAATGAGCAGTTCTTC; CDR3: CASSQDDSGDNEQFF
D: TRBD1; J: TRBJ1-2; V: TRBV3-1/TRBV3-2; size: -; DNA: TGTGCCAGCAGCCGGGGGACAGGCCGGACTAACTATGGCTACACCTTC; CDR3: CASSRGTGRTNYGYTF
D: TRBD1; J: TRBJ1-6; V: TRBV9; size: -; DNA: TGTGCCAGCAGCGTAATGGCAGGGGGCCATTCACCCCTCCACTTT; CDR3: CASSVMAGGHSPLHF
D: -; J: TRBJ1-5; V: TRBV20-1; size: once; DNA: TGCAGTGCTAGTCCGGGGGTATGGAGCAATCAGCCCCAGCATTTT; CDR3: CSASPGVWSNQPQHF
D: -; J: TRBJ2-1; V: TRBV21-1; size: -; DNA: TGTGCCAGCAGCAGGAGGGAACTAGCGGTCAACGGCTCCTACAATGAGCAGTTCTTC; CDR3: CASSRRELAVNGSYNEQFF
D: TRBD2; J: TRBJ2-6; V: TRBV9; size: few; DNA: TGTGCCAGCAGCGTAGATGGATCTAGCGGCCGATCGGGGGCCAACGTCCTGACTTTC; CDR3: CASSVDGSSGRSGANVLTF
D: TRBD1; J: TRBJ1-2; V: TRBV14; size: -; DNA: TGTGCCAGCAGCCAAGACCCTAGACAGGGACATGGCTACACCTTC; CDR3: CASSQDPRQGHGYTF
D: -; J: TRBJ2-1; V: TRBV19; size: -; DNA: TGTGCCAGTAGTATTTATCGCACAGGGAACTACAATGAGCAGTTCTTC; CDR3: CASSIYRTGNYNEQFF
D: -; J: TRBJ1-6; V: TRBV13; size: -; DNA: TGTGCCAGCAGCCCGCTCGGAGTGGCAGGGTATAATTCACCCCTCCACTTT; CDR3: CASSPLGVAGYNSPLHF
D: -; J: TRBJ2-5; V: TRBV7-2; size: -; DNA: TGTGCCAGCAGCTTACGCGGGTCGGGGGATACTCAAGAGACCCAGTACTTC; CDR3: CASSLRGSGDTQETQYF
D: -; J: TRBJ1-1; V: TRBV9; size: -; DNA: TGTGCCAGCAGCGTAGACCCAGGGGCGAACACTGAAGCTTTCTTT; CDR3: CASSVDPGANTEAFF
D: TRBD1; J: TRBJ2-1; V: TRBV5-1; size: few; DNA: TGCGCCAGCAGCTTGGCCCAGGGGGTTCGCGATGAGCAGTTCTTC; CDR3: CASSLAQGVRDEQFF